Detailed here is one TCR beta chain. Its specificity is unknown. This entry comes from a study of T cell responses to AZD1222 COVID-19 vaccine. Study-level points and caveats: Nearly half of unique spike-specific TCRs reportedly avoided B.1.351 and B.1.1.7 mutated regions. At 160-218 and 743-854, vaccine-associated CD4 TCRs were dominant, and they spanned spike. Spike-specific TCR breadth and depth both grew after two AZD1222 doses. Clonal diversity may have been underestimated, and the donors were mostly white British, with more females than males.

Sequenced by immunoSEQ multiplex PCR; TCRdb stores in-frame clones only, minus some. The table has more than 85,000 clones, around 92% seen once. V lost 2 bases and J lost 10, with 14 bases in between. This CDR3 has 13 residues. The rearrangement uses TRBV12-3 or TRBV12-4 and TRBJ1-2; no clear D gene. The sample here was peripheral blood, taken on day 0 of AZD1222 vaccination. The receptor comes from an adult in good health. DNA of the CDR3: TGTGCCAGCAGTTTAAACCGGCAGTCCGACTACACCTTC. Amino acid sequence: CASSLNRQSDYTF.